This passage covers 9 T cell receptor beta chains from one sample sequenced in a study of cytomegalovirus exposure and HLA in healthy donors. It was with 60 Vbeta and 13 Jbeta primers that the PCR ran. Some clones are missing from TCRdb's copy, which holds only in-frame ones; the method was immunoSEQ multiplex PCR. The sample records some 130,000 clones, 60% to 80% being singletons. Sequencing was performed on PBMCs. These receptors originate from a man aged 30-40 years in good health and CMV-seronegative.

The chain has TRBV7-3 and TRBJ2-2; 7 bases are shared with TRBD2. CDR1 is SGHTA and CDR2 is FQGTGA in the germline V gene. This CDR3 is built from 14 residues. Trimming took 6 bases from V and 6 from J; bases not matched to a gene: 7. The CDR3 DNA follows: TGTGCCAGCAGACGAAGCACTAGCGCCGGGGAGCTGTTTTTT. Protein: CASRRSTSAGELFF.

The V call is TRBV7-6, the J call TRBJ2-5; 7 bases fit TRBD2. The CDR3 has 14 residues. The V and J ends lost 2 bases and 3 bases, in that order; junction bases with no gene match: 3. Germline V gene sequence: CDR1 SGHVS, CDR2 FNYEAQ. CDR3 protein: CASSLMSGKETQYF. CDR3 sequence (DNA): TGTGCCAGCAGCTTAATGAGCGGGAAAGAGACCCAGTACTTC.

J is TRBJ2-2 and V is TRBV5-1; possibly TRBD2 for D (5 bases). V lost 0 bases and J 5 bases, leaving 14 bases between the germline ends. CDR3 length: 16 amino acids. Germline CDR1 SGHRS, CDR2 YFSETQ. This CDR3 reads CASSLGRVRGTGELFF. Here the CDR3 DNA reads TGCGCCAGCAGCTTGGGCCGGGTTCGAGGGACCGGGGAGCTGTTTTTT. Drawing the rest from reference TRBV5-1 and TRBJ2-2, the complete variable domain is KAGVTQTPRYLIKTRGQQVTLSCSPISGHRSVSWYQQTPGQGLQFLFEYFSETQRNKGNFPGRFSGRQFSNSRSEMNVSTLELGDSALYLCASSLGRVRGTGELFFGEGSRLTVL.

The chain carries TRBV5-1 and TRBJ2-1, with D unresolved. The V end lost 0 bases, the J end lost 7 bases, and 17 bases lay between the germline ends. The CDR3 spans 16 residues. Germline assignment: CDR1 SGHRS and CDR2 YFSETQ. CDR3 sequence: CASSLGPGPRFNEQFF. As DNA, the CDR3 is TGCGCCAGCAGCTTGGGTCCAGGTCCCCGCTTTAATGAGCAGTTCTTC.

The rearrangement uses TRBV5-8 and TRBJ2-7; 9 bases are a match to TRBD2. V trimming: 2 bases; J trimming: 2 bases; junction bases outside the gene matches: 11. This CDR3 region has 17 residues. Germline CDR1 is SGHTS and CDR2 is YDEGEE. In nucleotides, the CDR3 is TGTGCCAGCAGCTTCGCCTCCACTAGCGGGTCAGCCTACGAGCAGTACTTC. Protein sequence: CASSFASTSGSAYEQYF. The full variable domain, its missing parts supplied by reference TRBV5-8 and TRBJ2-7, is EAGVTQSPTHLIKTRGQQATLRCSPISGHTSVYWYQQALGLGLQFLLWYDEGEERNRGNFPPRFSGRQFPNYSSELNVNALELEDSALYLCASSFASTSGSAYEQYFGPGTRLTVT.

CDR3: CASSSLAGGYSFQETQYF. The CDR3 bases are TGTGCCAGCAGCTCACTAGCGGGAGGCTACAGTTTCCAAGAGACCCAGTACTTC. The gene calls are TRBV7-9 and TRBJ2-5; 12 bases fit TRBD2. Germline lookup yields CDR1 SEHNR and CDR2 FQNEAQ (reference sequence). Trimming removed 4 bases from V and 1 base from J; junction bases left unmatched: 10. CDR3 size: 18 residues.

V usage is TRBV14 and J usage is TRBJ2-5, with 11 positions matching TRBD1. This CDR3 contains 15 residues. The germline V gene has CDR1 SGHDN and CDR2 FVKESK. J lost 2 bases, V lost 3 bases, and 2 bases had no gene match. DNA for the CDR3: TGTGCCAGCAGCCAGGGACAGGGGGTACAAGAGACCCAGTACTTC. Its translation is CASSQGQGVQETQYF.

The chain couples TRBV6-5 to TRBJ1-4; the match to TRBD1 covers 7 bases. The trim removed 10 bases at V and 4 bases at J, leaving 3 bases unmatched. The CDR3 loop spans 12 amino acids. Germline V gene lookup returns CDR1 MNHEY and CDR2 SVGAGI. The CDR3 nucleotides read TGTGCCACGGGACAGAATAATGAAAAACTGTTTTTT. Translating it yields CATGQNNEKLFF.

The rearrangement joins TRBV23-1 to TRBJ2-7; 8 bases map to TRBD1. TRBV23-1 is an open reading frame, and its role is uncertain. V trimming: 3 bases; J trimming: 6 bases; junction bases outside the gene matches: 7. CDR3 size: 14 residues. CDR3 coding DNA: TGCGCCAGCAGTCAGGACAGGGTTCTTCTCGAGCAGTACTTC. Its protein product is CASSQDRVLLEQYF.